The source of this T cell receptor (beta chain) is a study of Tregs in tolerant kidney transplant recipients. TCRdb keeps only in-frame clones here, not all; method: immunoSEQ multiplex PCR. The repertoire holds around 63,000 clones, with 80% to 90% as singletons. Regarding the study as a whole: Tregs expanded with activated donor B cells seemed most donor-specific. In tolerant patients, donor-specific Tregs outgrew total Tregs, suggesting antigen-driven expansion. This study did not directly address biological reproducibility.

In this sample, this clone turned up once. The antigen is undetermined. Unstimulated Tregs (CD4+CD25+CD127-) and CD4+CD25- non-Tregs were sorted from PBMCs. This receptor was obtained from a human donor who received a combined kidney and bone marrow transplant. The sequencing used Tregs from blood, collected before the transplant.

CDR3 sequence reads: CASSPRVGIAYEQYF. DNA of the CDR3: TGTGCCAGCAGTCCCCGGGTCGGCATAGCCTACGAGCAGTACTTC. V is TRBV6-5 and J is TRBJ2-7; D is unclear. Between the trimmed V and J ends, which lost 5 bases and 2 bases, there was a span of 16 bases. The CDR3 is 15 amino acids. Germline V CDR1 and CDR2: MNHEY, SVGAGI.